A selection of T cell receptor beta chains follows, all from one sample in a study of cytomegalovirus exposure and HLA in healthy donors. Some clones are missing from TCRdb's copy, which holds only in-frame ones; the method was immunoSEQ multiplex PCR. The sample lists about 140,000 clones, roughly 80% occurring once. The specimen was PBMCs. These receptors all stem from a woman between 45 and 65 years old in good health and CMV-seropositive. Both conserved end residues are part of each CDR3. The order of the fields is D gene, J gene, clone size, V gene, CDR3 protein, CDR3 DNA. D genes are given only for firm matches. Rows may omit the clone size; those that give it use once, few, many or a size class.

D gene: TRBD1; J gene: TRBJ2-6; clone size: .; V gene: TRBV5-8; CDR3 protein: CASSQGQRVLTF; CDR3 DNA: TGTGCCAGCAGCCAGGGACAGCGCGTCCTGACTTTC
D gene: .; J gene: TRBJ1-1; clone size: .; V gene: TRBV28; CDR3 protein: CASSLGPHAFF; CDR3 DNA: TGTGCCAGCAGTTTAGGGCCTCACGCTTTCTTT
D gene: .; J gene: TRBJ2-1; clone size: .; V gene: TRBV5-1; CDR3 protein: CASSFMDSRGEQFF; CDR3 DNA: TGCGCCAGCAGCTTCATGGACAGCAGGGGTGAGCAGTTCTTC
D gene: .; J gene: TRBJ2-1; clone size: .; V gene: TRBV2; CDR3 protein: CASGQPHNEQFF; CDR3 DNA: TGTGCCAGCGGACAGCCCCACAATGAGCAGTTCTTC
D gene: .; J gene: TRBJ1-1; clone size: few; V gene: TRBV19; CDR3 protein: CASSIQENTEAFF; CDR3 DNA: TGTGCCAGTAGTATACAGGAGAACACTGAAGCTTTCTTT
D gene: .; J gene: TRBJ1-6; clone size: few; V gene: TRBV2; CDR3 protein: CASRTGERSPLHF; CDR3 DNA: TGTGCCAGCAGGACAGGTGAACGTTCACCCCTCCACTTT
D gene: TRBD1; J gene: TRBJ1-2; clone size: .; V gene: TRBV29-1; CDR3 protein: CSVGDAGTASLDTF; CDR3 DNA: TGCAGCGTTGGGGACGCGGGGACAGCCTCCCTCGACACCTTC
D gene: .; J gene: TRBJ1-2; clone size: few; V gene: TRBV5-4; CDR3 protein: CASSRTPSNYGYTF; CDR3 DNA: TGTGCCAGCAGCCGGACACCCTCTAACTATGGCTACACCTTC
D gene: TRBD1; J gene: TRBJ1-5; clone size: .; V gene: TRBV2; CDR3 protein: CASSATGGGNQPQHF; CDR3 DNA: TGTGCCAGCAGTGCCACAGGGGGCGGCAATCAGCCCCAGCATTTT
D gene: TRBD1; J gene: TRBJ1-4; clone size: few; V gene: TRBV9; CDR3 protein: CASSGQGLTNEKLFF; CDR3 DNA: TGTGCCAGCAGCGGACAGGGTTTAACTAATGAAAAACTGTTTTTT